The present T cell receptor (beta chain) was sequenced within a study of T cell responses to AZD1222 COVID-19 vaccine. Profiled with immunoSEQ multiplex PCR; TCRdb holds only in-frame clones, not every one. Among 110,000 to 150,000 clones listed, approximately 90% were seen once. V lost 3 bases and J lost 5, with 11 bases in between. The CDR3 covers 14 residues. CDR1 and CDR2 from the germline V gene are MNHEY and SMNVEV (reference sequence). The chain carries TRBV27 and TRBJ1-5; D is undetermined. This receptor was identified in an adult who received the AZD1222 COVID-19 vaccine. Specimen: peripheral blood, collected 28 days after the second AZD1222 dose. CDR3 coding DNA: TGTGCCAGCAGTTTCCTGGGCGGGGATCAGCCCCAGCATTTT. As protein: CASSFLGGDQPQHF.